This T cell receptor beta chain is drawn from a study of cytomegalovirus exposure and HLA in healthy donors. Regarding the study as a whole: Most TCR sequences were uncommon, yet certain public TCRs appeared in many donors. For most TCR beta V segments, an earlier analysis put the productive rate at about 87% or about 30% of the time. The CMV antigen specificity of a few CMV-associated chains was confirmed through in vitro analysis.

The V gene's germline CDR1 is MNHEY and CDR2 SVGAGI. This CDR3 contains 16 residues. V shed 7 bases, J shed 2 bases, and the junction held 10 bases outside the gene matches. Notes on this clone: Its specificity is unknown.

A multiplex PCR was run with 60 Vbeta primers and 13 Jbeta primers. Generated by immunoSEQ multiplex PCR, the TCRdb table keeps only in-frame clones and is missing some. The sample lists roughly 230,000 clones; 92% were seen once. The genes are TRBV6-5 and TRBJ2-3; 9 bases line up with TRBD2. The clonotype originates from a girl aged 2-10 years in good health and CMV-seronegative. Sequencing input: PBMCs. This CDR3 reads CASTYSSGGSTDTQYF. CDR3 nucleotide sequence: TGTGCCAGCACTTATTCGAGCGGGGGGTCCACAGATACGCAGTATTTT.